The following is a TCR beta chain sequence with its context. Its antigen is unidentified. As to treatment: approximately 9-day PBMC culture with coronavirus spike peptide pools or control peptides (ViraFEST assay). Expansion of antigen-specific T cells with peptide pools by ViraFEST preceded sequencing of TCRs. Positive tests by PCR, dated March to December 2020, predated US Alpha, Beta and Delta variants. The data belong to a study of vaccination and CD4 T cells after COVID-19. Sequenced with the Oncomine TCR Beta short-read assay was DNA taken from cultured CD4+ T cells. TCRdb reprocessed the PCR reads with MiXCR, giving one entry per CDR3 protein. The table has some 7,700 distinct CDR3 sequences, 55% to 70% seen once. CDR1 is SNHLY and CDR2 is FYNNEI in the germline V gene. J lost 2 bases, V lost 7 bases, and 6 bases had no gene match. CDR3 length: 15 residues.

This clonotype was sampled from a human donor who had recovered from COVID-19. The specimen was CD4+ T cells from blood, cultured in vitro. The V call is TRBV2, the J call TRBJ2-5, with 11 bases identical to TRBD2. In nucleotides, the CDR3 is TGTGCCAGCACCGCTAGCGGGGGGCGACAAGAGACCCAGTACTTC. Residues: CASTASGGRQETQYF.